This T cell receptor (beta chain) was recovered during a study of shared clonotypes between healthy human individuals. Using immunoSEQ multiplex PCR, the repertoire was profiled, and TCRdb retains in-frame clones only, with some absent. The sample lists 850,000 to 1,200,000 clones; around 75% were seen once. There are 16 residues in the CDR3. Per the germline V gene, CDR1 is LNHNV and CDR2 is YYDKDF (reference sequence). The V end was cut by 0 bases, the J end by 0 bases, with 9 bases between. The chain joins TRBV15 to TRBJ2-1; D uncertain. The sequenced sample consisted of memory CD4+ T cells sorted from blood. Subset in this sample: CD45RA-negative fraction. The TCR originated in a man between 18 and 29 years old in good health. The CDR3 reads CATSRDNGNSYNEQFF. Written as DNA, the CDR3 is TGTGCCACCAGCAGAGATAACGGTAACTCCTACAATGAGCAGTTCTTC.